This TCR beta chain is from a study of blood T cells in healthy people across ages. Overall study context: Every two T cells gave about one barcoded beta molecule via template switching.

The study, taken as a whole, reports: Roughly linear declines in TCR beta diversity per million T cells occurred with age.

There were healthy Caucasian individuals from Russia, aged about 6 to 90, serving as donors. The sample holds a few counts of this clonotype. Its antigen is not identified. V was clipped by 2 bases and J by 10 bases, with 12 bases between them. The CDR3 length is 14 residues. A second PCR of 7 to 11 cycles used a sample-barcoded 5' primer and a J-beta primer mix. TCRdb independently ran MiXCR on the 5' RACE reads; one entry per CDR3 protein. The sample contains fewer than 700,000 distinct CDR3 sequences, around two fifths of which appear only once. The receptor comes from an elderly man in good health. This chain uses TRBV12-3 or TRBV12-4 with TRBJ1-6; D is uncertain. Specimen: blood. CDR3 DNA sequence: TGTGCCAGCAGTTTAAGGGAAAGTCGATCACCCCTCCACTTT. This codes for CASSLRESRSPLHF.